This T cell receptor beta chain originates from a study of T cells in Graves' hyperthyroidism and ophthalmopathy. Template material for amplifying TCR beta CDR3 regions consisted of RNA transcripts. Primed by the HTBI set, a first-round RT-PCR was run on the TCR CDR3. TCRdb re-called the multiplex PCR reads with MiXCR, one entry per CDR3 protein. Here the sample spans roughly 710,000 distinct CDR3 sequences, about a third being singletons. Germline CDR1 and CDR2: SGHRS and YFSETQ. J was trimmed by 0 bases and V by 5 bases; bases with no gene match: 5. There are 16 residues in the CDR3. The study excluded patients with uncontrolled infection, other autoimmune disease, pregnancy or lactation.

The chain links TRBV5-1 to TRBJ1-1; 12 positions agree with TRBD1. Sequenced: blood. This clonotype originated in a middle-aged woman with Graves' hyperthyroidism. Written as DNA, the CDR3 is TGCGCCAGCAGGGGACAGGGGGCTTCAATGAACACTGAAGCTTTCTTT. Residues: CASRGQGASMNTEAFF.